Presented here are 17 T cell receptor beta chains from one specimen sequenced in a study of OX40 agonist ivuxolimab in advanced cancers. The method was immunoSEQ multiplex PCR; TCRdb's version includes in-frame clones alone and lacks a portion of them. The table has about 86,000 clones, roughly 87% seen once. This specimen consisted of CD4+ or CD8+ T cells sorted from blood, obtained in a trial of the OX40 agonist ivuxolimab. These receptors came from an adult with an advanced solid tumor such as melanoma, head and neck, liver or kidney cancer.

The V and J genes are TRBV5-4 and TRBJ1-4, with 8 bases identical to TRBD1. The germline CDR1 and CDR2 sequences are SGHNT and YYREEE (reference sequence). CDR3 length: 15 residues. V shed 4 bases and J 6 bases; nucleotides not matched to a gene: 8. The CDR3 reads CASSPDRGGDEKLFF. Here the CDR3 DNA reads TGTGCCAGCAGCCCAGACAGGGGAGGAGATGAAAAACTGTTTTTT.

The chain uses TRBV19 and TRBJ2-7; 8 positions match TRBD1. Germline V gives CDR1 LNHDA, CDR2 SQIVND (reference sequence). This CDR3 is built from 15 residues. V was clipped by 1 base and J by 2 bases; unmatched bases: 4. The CDR3 spells CASSIGGTGPYEQYF. For the CDR3, the DNA is TGTGCCAGTAGTATAGGTGGGACAGGCCCCTACGAGCAGTACTTC.

A single count supports this clone. The chain recombines TRBV29-1 with TRBJ1-2, with D tentatively TRBD1 (6 bases). Looked up from germline, CDR1 is SQVTM and CDR2 is ANQGSEA. The CDR3 runs to 11 residues. Trimming stripped 5 bases from V and 3 bases from J, with 7 bases between. The CDR3 spells CSVHRDYGYTF. CDR3 coding DNA: TGCAGCGTTCACAGGGACTATGGCTACACCTTC.

The genes are TRBV19 and TRBJ1-3; 7 nucleotides align to TRBD1. The CDR3 runs to 14 residues. Germline CDR1 reads LNHDA; CDR2 reads SQIVND (reference sequence). After removal of 8 bases from V and 0 bases from J, the junction contained 4 bases not matched to a gene. CDR3 DNA sequence: TGTGCCAGTCAACAGGGGCGCTCTGGAAACACCATATATTTT. The encoded protein is CASQQGRSGNTIYF.

The genes are TRBV25-1 and TRBJ2-7, with 9 bases fitting TRBD1. Germline V lookup: CDR1 MGHDK, CDR2 SYGVNS. V trimming: 6 bases; J trimming: 2 bases; junction bases outside the gene matches: 5. CDR3 size: 14 residues. The CDR3: CASRGQGGTYEQYF. As DNA, the CDR3 is TGTGCCAGCAGGGGACAGGGAGGAACCTACGAGCAGTACTTC.

As concerns this clone: Different DNA sequences within this sample yield the same CDR3. The chain recombines TRBV6-6 with TRBJ2-1, with TRBD2 identical over 7 bases. This CDR3 has 14 residues. V gave up 10 bases and J gave up 9 bases; unmatched junction bases: 15. Germline V lookup: CDR1 MNHNY, CDR2 SVGAGI (reference sequence). The DNA for the CDR3 is TGTGCCACCAGACTAGGCACTAGCGTCGGTGAGCAGTTCTTC. Its protein product is CATRLGTSVGEQFF.

Concerning this clone itself: The junction does not match germline at one end; this may be a read error. The rearrangement joins TRBV5-4 to TRBJ1-1, with D maybe TRBD1 (6 bases). CDR3 length: 13 residues. The germline CDR1 and CDR2 sequences are SGHNT and YYREEE (reference sequence). Here the CDR3 DNA reads TGTGCCAGCAGCTTGGCCGGTCGGGGGGCGAGCCGGTTT. It yields the protein CASSLAGRGASRF.

Of note for this clone: Additional DNA sequences in this sample encode the identical CDR3. V gene TRBV6-1 combines with J gene TRBJ1-2; D remains ambiguous. Germline CDR1 MNHNS, CDR2 SASEGT. This CDR3 comprises 13 residues. V was trimmed by 1 base and J by 2 bases, leaving 5 bases between them. The CDR3, as DNA: TGTGCCAGCAGTGAAGGAGCAAACTATGGCTACACCTTC. Encoded protein: CASSEGANYGYTF.

V gene TRBV5-4 combines with J gene TRBJ2-2; 7 bases agree with TRBD1. Germline V gene data show CDR1 as SGHNT and CDR2 as YYREEE (reference sequence). The CDR3 contains 12 residues. V lost 0 bases to trimming and J lost 13 bases; unmatched junction nucleotides: 3. The CDR3 DNA sequence: TGTGCCAGCAGCTTGGGACAGGGAAGGCTGTTTTTT. It translates to CASSLGQGRLFF.

This clone was seen once. The chain joins TRBV5-1 to TRBJ2-7; possible D gene TRBD2, 6 bases. Looked up from germline, CDR1 is SGHRS and CDR2 is YFSETQ. The CDR3 has 14 residues. Trimming removed 0 bases from V and 2 bases from J, with 9 bases in between. The CDR3 bases are TGCGCCAGCAGCTTGGGACTAGAAGCCTACGAGCAGTACTTC. This codes for CASSLGLEAYEQYF. Supplemented by reference TRBV5-1 and TRBJ2-7, the full variable domain reads KAGVTQTPRYLIKTRGQQVTLSCSPISGHRSVSWYQQTPGQGLQFLFEYFSETQRNKGNFPGRFSGRQFSNSRSEMNVSTLELGDSALYLCASSLGLEAYEQYFGPGTRLTVT.

This clone was observed a single time. The chain carries TRBV6-5 and TRBJ1-3; TRBD1 is a possible D gene (5 bases). The CDR3 contains 14 residues. The V and J ends lost 6 bases and 0 bases respectively, with 9 bases between them. Germline CDR1 is MNHEY and CDR2 is SVGAGI. The CDR3 region is CASRTTASGNTIYF. CDR3 DNA sequence: TGTGCCAGCAGGACGACAGCCTCTGGAAACACCATATATTTT.

This CDR3 is CASSTRFSSGNTIYF. Written as DNA, the CDR3 is TGTGCCAGCAGCACCAGATTCAGCTCTGGAAACACCATATATTTT. The V and J genes are TRBV6-5 and TRBJ1-3; D remains ambiguous. V lost 6 bases to trimming and J lost 0 bases, with 12 bases between them. The CDR3 extends over 15 amino acids. Germline V gene lookup returns CDR1 MNHEY and CDR2 SVGAGI.

The gene calls are TRBV4-1 and TRBJ2-5, with a possible D match to TRBD2 (5 bases). Germline loops: CDR1 MGHRA, CDR2 YSYEKL. Trimming took off 2 bases at V and 5 bases at J, with 18 bases between the two ends. The CDR3 has 16 residues. The CDR3 nucleotides are TGCGCCAGCAGCCAACCATACGAACAATCGGGGGAGACCCAGTACTTC. This sequence encodes CASSQPYEQSGETQYF.

The chain has TRBV9 and TRBJ2-5, with D tentatively TRBD2 (7 bases). This CDR3 has 14 amino acids. Germline lookup yields CDR1 SGDLS and CDR2 YYNGEE. V was clipped by 0 bases and J by 5 bases, with 11 bases between them. Here the CDR3 reads CASSVGPGGETQYF. The CDR3 DNA sequence: TGTGCCAGCAGCGTAGGTCCGGGGGGCGAGACCCAGTACTTC.

The J gene is TRBJ1-4, the V gene TRBV11-2; no firm D call. V lost 3 bases and J lost 8, with 16 bases in between. Germline CDR1 and CDR2: SGHAT and FQNNGV. The CDR3 contains 15 residues. CDR3 sequence: CASSLLSGMREKLFF. The DNA of the CDR3 is TGTGCCAGCAGCTTGCTCTCGGGGATGAGGGAAAAACTGTTTTTT.

This clone was seen more than once but under ten times. The chain couples TRBV19 to TRBJ2-6; unclear D gene. V gave up 5 bases and J gave up 0 bases, with 11 bases separating them. CDR1 and CDR2 (germline): LNHDA, SQIVND (reference sequence). CDR3 length: 16 residues. The CDR3 DNA is TGTGCCAGTAGTCGAGAGGATAGCTCTGGGGCCAACGTCCTGACTTTC. This encodes CASSREDSSGANVLTF.

V is TRBV5-1 and J is TRBJ1-4; D might be TRBD1 (5 bases). Germline CDR1 reads SGHRS; CDR2 reads YFSETQ. Trimming stripped 5 bases from V and 0 bases from J, with 11 bases between. The CDR3 sequence is 15 residues long. The CDR3 spells CASREGSATNEKLFF. CDR3 nucleotides: TGCGCCAGCAGGGAGGGGAGTGCAACTAATGAAAAACTGTTTTTT.